This T cell receptor (beta chain) came from a study of breast tumors, draining lymph nodes, adjacent tissues. The lymph nodes were axillary draining lymph nodes from breast cancer patients. Study results and caveats: Tumors had less TCR diversity than lymph nodes, more than nontumor tissue. Luminal-like breast cancer showed significantly higher tumor–nontumor repertoire similarity than basal-like. Findings are consistent with lymph node origin and intratumoral expansion of most tumor T cells.

This clonotype appeared many times. The antigen is not known. Each CDR3 protein gets one entry after TCRdb re-called the multiplex PCR reads with MiXCR. Of hundreds of thousands of distinct CDR3 sequences in the sample, 32% were seen once. Sample: axillary lymph node tissue. This receptor was taken from a female donor with breast cancer. Some clones in this sample may be carry-over from other donors' samples.

In DNA, the CDR3 is TGTGCCAGCAGCTACGGGACTTCAAGGGCAGATACGCAGTATTTT. The encoded protein is CASSYGTSRADTQYF. This chain links TRBV6-5 with TRBJ2-3; TRBD2 is a possible D gene (6 bases). V lost 6 bases, J lost 4 bases, and 17 bases lay in between. CDR1 is MNHEY, CDR2 SVGAGI, per germline. This CDR3 comprises 15 residues.